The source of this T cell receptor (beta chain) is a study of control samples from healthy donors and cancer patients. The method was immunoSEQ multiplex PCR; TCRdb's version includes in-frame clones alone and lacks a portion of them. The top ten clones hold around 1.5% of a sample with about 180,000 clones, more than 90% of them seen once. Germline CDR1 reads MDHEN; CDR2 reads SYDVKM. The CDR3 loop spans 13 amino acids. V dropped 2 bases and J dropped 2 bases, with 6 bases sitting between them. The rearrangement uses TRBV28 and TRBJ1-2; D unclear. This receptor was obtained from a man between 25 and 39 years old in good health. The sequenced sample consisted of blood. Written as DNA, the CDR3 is TGTGCCAGCAGTTTACGGGGAAACTATGGCTACACCTTC. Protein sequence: CASSLRGNYGYTF.